These 28 T cell receptor beta chains originate from one sample sequenced in a study of cytomegalovirus exposure and HLA in healthy donors. Only in-frame clones appear in the TCRdb table, and some are missing; sequencing was by immunoSEQ multiplex PCR. The table records 110,000 or so clones, around 85% of them present only once. Input material: PBMCs. The origin of the receptors is a woman in her twenties or thirties in good health and CMV-seronegative.

The chain uses TRBV19 and TRBJ1-1; possible D gene TRBD1, 6 bases. V lost 1 base and J 8 bases, leaving 14 bases between the germline ends. CDR1 LNHDA and CDR2 SQIVND come from the germline V gene (reference sequence). This CDR3 is 14 amino acids long. CDR3 residues: CASSIVSPGAEAFF. Here the CDR3 DNA reads TGTGCCAGTAGTATAGTTTCCCCAGGGGCCGAAGCTTTCTTT.

The chain uses TRBV11-2 and TRBJ1-2; 7 nucleotides line up with TRBD1. V trimming: 5 bases; J trimming: 0 bases; junction bases outside the gene matches: 6. There are 15 residues in the CDR3. Germline values: CDR1 SGHAT, CDR2 FQNNGV. DNA for the CDR3: TGTGCCAGCAGCCCCGGGGACAGAACTAACTATGGCTACACCTTC. Its translation is CASSPGDRTNYGYTF. Together with reference TRBV11-2 and TRBJ1-2, the CDR3 gives the full variable domain: EAGVAQSPRYKIIEKRQSVAFWCNPISGHATLYWYQQILGQGPKLLIQFQNNGVVDDSQLPKDRFSAERLKGVDSTLKIQPAKLEDSAVYLCASSPGDRTNYGYTFGSGTRLTVV.

V gene TRBV18 combines with J gene TRBJ1-2; 8 nucleotides align to TRBD1. The ends lost 3 bases at V and 4 bases at J; junction bases unmatched: 4. This CDR3 has 14 amino acids. Germline V gene lookup returns CDR1 KGHSH and CDR2 LQKENI. This CDR3 reads CASSPQGAVYGYTF. CDR3 DNA: TGTGCCAGCTCACCGCAGGGGGCAGTCTATGGCTACACCTTC.

The V and J genes are TRBV11-2 and TRBJ1-5; TRBD1 might be the D (6 bases). The CDR3 consists of 16 residues. V lost 1 base, J lost 4 bases, and 14 bases lay in between. The V gene's germline CDR1 is SGHAT and CDR2 FQNNGV. CDR3 sequence (DNA): TGTGCCAGCAGCTTAGCGGACAGTCACATGAATCAGCCCCAGCATTTT. As protein: CASSLADSHMNQPQHF.

The chain is built from TRBV7-9 and TRBJ2-3; D unclear. V lost 3 bases, J lost 4 bases, and 8 bases lay in between. This CDR3 comprises 13 residues. Germline loops: CDR1 SEHNR, CDR2 FQNEAQ (reference sequence). CDR3 sequence (DNA): TGTGCCAGCAGCTTCCGGTTGGCAGATACGCAGTATTTT. Its protein is CASSFRLADTQYF.

The chain couples TRBV10-3 to TRBJ2-1; D ambiguous. Germline CDR1 is ENHRY and CDR2 is SYGVKD. The length of the CDR3 is 16 residues. Trimming took 5 bases from V and 2 from J, leaving 16 bases between them. CDR3 residues: CAISSPESGTYNEQFF. The CDR3 coding sequence is TGTGCCATCAGTTCTCCCGAGTCTGGTACCTACAATGAGCAGTTCTTC.

V is TRBV27 and J is TRBJ2-7; possible D gene TRBD2, 6 bases. The CDR3 is made up of 14 amino acids. CDR1 is MNHEY, CDR2 SMNVEV, per germline (reference sequence). Between the trimmed V and J ends, which lost 6 bases and 1 base, there was a span of 13 bases. The CDR3 coding sequence is TGTGCCAGCAGAACACCGGGACTTTCCTACGAGCAGTACTTC. Encoded protein: CASRTPGLSYEQYF.

About this clone itself: Relative to the germline gene, one junction end is altered; a read error may explain this. V gene TRBV5-1 combines with J gene TRBJ2-3, with 9 positions matching TRBD1. This CDR3 is 17 amino acids long. Looked up from germline, CDR1 is SGHRS and CDR2 is YFSETQ. The CDR3 here is CASRFPYRDRVTDTQYF. CDR3 nucleotide sequence: TGCGCCAGCCGCTTCCCCTACCGGGACAGGGTCACAGATACGCAGTATTTT.

The chain recombines TRBV5-1 with TRBJ2-3; D perhaps matches TRBD2 (7 bases). Germline lookup yields CDR1 SGHRS and CDR2 YFSETQ. This CDR3 contains 16 residues. Trimming stripped 0 bases from V and 3 bases from J, with 14 bases between. The CDR3 DNA reads TGCGCCAGCAGCTTGGGTGGGGGGGGGCAAACAGATACGCAGTATTTT. Encoded protein: CASSLGGGGQTDTQYF.

The chain has TRBV2 and TRBJ2-3, with TRBD2 matching 10 bases. V was clipped by 8 bases and J by 4 bases; unmatched bases: 15. This CDR3 region has 17 residues. CDR1 and CDR2 (germline): SNHLY, FYNNEI. The DNA for the CDR3 is TGTGCCAGCCTCAAGGGAGAAGGACTAGCGGTGCCAGATACGCAGTATTTT. It codes for CASLKGEGLAVPDTQYF.

This clone was counted a few times. The chain recombines TRBV29-1 with TRBJ2-3, with TRBD2 matching over 9 bases. The CDR3 is 14 residues long. The germline CDR1 and CDR2 sequences are SQVTM and ANQGSEA. Losses at the gene ends were 1 base for V and 5 bases for J; bases not matched to a gene: 4. CDR3: CSVEVATSGDTQYF. The CDR3 region has the DNA TGCAGCGTTGAAGTAGCGACTAGCGGAGATACGCAGTATTTT.

This rearrangement joins TRBV9 to TRBJ2-3; TRBD2 aligns across 10 bases. Germline V CDR1 and CDR2: SGDLS, YYNGEE. The CDR3 is 16 residues long. V lost 5 bases to trimming and J lost 3 bases; unmatched junction nucleotides: 9. The CDR3 reads CASSQRAGGPTDTQYF. For the CDR3, the DNA is TGTGCCAGCAGTCAGAGAGCGGGGGGGCCGACAGATACGCAGTATTTT. Using reference TRBV9 and TRBJ2-3 for the parts outside the CDR3, the full variable domain is DSGVTQTPKHLITATGQRVTLRCSPRSGDLSVYWYQQSLDQGLQFLIQYYNGEERAKGNILERFSAQQFPDLHSELNLSSLELGDSALYFCASSQRAGGPTDTQYFGPGTRLTVL.

The chain links TRBV11-3 to TRBJ1-4; D might be TRBD1 (6 bases). Per the germline V gene, CDR1 is SGHNT and CDR2 is YENEEA. Between the trimmed V and J ends, which lost 5 bases and 0 bases, there was a span of 13 bases. There are 16 residues in the CDR3. The CDR3 sequence is CASSPGQRTTNEKLFF. The CDR3 nucleotides read TGTGCCAGCAGCCCCGGACAGCGTACAACTAATGAAAAACTGTTTTTT.

The V call is TRBV19, the J call TRBJ1-2, with 7 bases that match TRBD1. CDR1 and CDR2 from the germline V gene are LNHDA and SQIVND (reference sequence). V lost 5 bases and J lost 6; bases outside the gene matches: 9. CDR3 length equals 14 residues. The CDR3 spells CASSRAQGWDGYTF. The CDR3 nucleotides read TGTGCCAGTAGTCGAGCACAGGGGTGGGATGGCTACACCTTC. Using reference TRBV19 and TRBJ1-2 for the parts outside the CDR3, the full variable domain is DGGITQSPKYLFRKEGQNVTLSCEQNLNHDAMYWYRQDPGQGLRLIYYSQIVNDFQKGDIAEGYSVSREKKESFPLTVTSAQKNPTAFYLCASSRAQGWDGYTFGSGTRLTVV.

The chain is built from TRBV9 and TRBJ1-2; 8 bases are shared with TRBD1. The CDR3 is 14 amino acids. CDR1 and CDR2 from the germline V gene are SGDLS and YYNGEE. J was trimmed by 7 bases and V by 4 bases; bases with no gene match: 9. CDR3 DNA: TGTGCCAGCAGCACCTCGGGGACAGGAATTGGCTACACCTTC. Translation gives CASSTSGTGIGYTF. Using reference TRBV9 and TRBJ1-2 for the parts outside the CDR3, the full variable domain is DSGVTQTPKHLITATGQRVTLRCSPRSGDLSVYWYQQSLDQGLQFLIQYYNGEERAKGNILERFSAQQFPDLHSELNLSSLELGDSALYFCASSTSGTGIGYTFGSGTRLTVV.

The chain employs TRBV11-2 and TRBJ2-7; tentative D call: TRBD2 (6 bases). Germline lookup yields CDR1 SGHAT and CDR2 FQNNGV. V was cut by 3 bases and J by 7 bases, with 16 bases left in between. This CDR3 comprises 14 residues. In nucleotides, the CDR3 is TGTGCCAGCAGCTTTGGTACCTCAAGCGGGGAGCAGTACTTC. Translation gives CASSFGTSSGEQYF. The variable domain in full, completed from reference TRBV11-2 and TRBJ2-7, reads EAGVAQSPRYKIIEKRQSVAFWCNPISGHATLYWYQQILGQGPKLLIQFQNNGVVDDSQLPKDRFSAERLKGVDSTLKIQPAKLEDSAVYLCASSFGTSSGEQYFGPGTRLTVT.

The chain is built from TRBV2 and TRBJ2-1; D is unresolved. The germline gives CDR1 SNHLY, CDR2 FYNNEI. This CDR3 comprises 12 residues. V gave up 3 bases and J gave up 10 bases, with 10 bases separating them. CDR3 sequence reads: CASSDSSSEQFF. CDR3 sequence (DNA): TGTGCCAGCAGTGATTCGTCTTCGGAGCAGTTCTTC.

The chain combines TRBV30 with TRBJ1-2; 8 positions match TRBD1. This CDR3 comprises 15 residues. Per the germline V gene, CDR1 is GTSNPN and CDR2 is SVGIG (reference sequence). J was trimmed by 6 bases and V by 2 bases; bases with no gene match: 11. DNA of the CDR3: TGTGCCTGGAGTCCCCCGGCAGGGGGCTTGGATGGCTACACCTTC. Translated: CAWSPPAGGLDGYTF.

This CDR3 is CASSQEGAQSRSGANVLTF. Here the CDR3 DNA reads TGTGCCAGCAGCCAAGAAGGGGCACAGTCGCGCTCTGGGGCCAACGTCCTGACTTTC. This chain uses TRBV4-2 with TRBJ2-6, with a weak D call TRBD1 (5 bases). The CDR3 runs to 19 residues. V lost 0 bases and J lost 0, with 15 bases in between. The V gene's germline CDR1 is LGHNA and CDR2 YNFKEQ.

The genes are TRBV6-5 and TRBJ1-2; 7 bases line up with TRBD1. There are 15 residues in the CDR3. V gave up 6 bases and J gave up 4 bases; unmatched junction bases: 11. Germline CDR1 reads MNHEY; CDR2 reads SVGAGI. The CDR3 protein is CASSPDRRRGYGYTF. CDR3 coding DNA: TGTGCCAGCAGCCCGGACAGGCGGAGGGGCTATGGCTACACCTTC.

This chain links TRBV5-4 with TRBJ1-2; unclear D gene. Germline values: CDR1 SGHNT, CDR2 YYREEE (reference sequence). This CDR3 comprises 12 residues. Between the trimmed V and J ends, which lost 2 bases and 7 bases, there was a span of 9 bases. This chain's CDR3 is CASSFRQGGYTF. CDR3 sequence (DNA): TGTGCCAGCAGCTTTCGACAAGGTGGCTACACCTTC.

The chain carries TRBV18 and TRBJ1-1, with 8 nucleotides matching TRBD1. Unmatched junction bases numbered 13, after V lost 4 bases and J lost 6 bases. The CDR3 sequence is 16 residues long. Germline-derived CDR1 and CDR2 are KGHSH and LQKENI. For the CDR3, the DNA is TGTGCCAGCTCACGTGACAGGGGCGTCAGTGGGGCTGAAGCTTTCTTT. This gives the protein CASSRDRGVSGAEAFF.

The chain combines TRBV13 with TRBJ2-1; D gene uncertain. Trimming removed 1 base from V and 0 bases from J, with 7 bases in between. The CDR3 sequence is 15 residues long. Germline V lookup: CDR1 PRHDT, CDR2 FYEKMQ (reference sequence). CDR3 sequence reads: CASSLAGSSYNEQFF. The DNA of the CDR3 is TGTGCCAGCAGCTTAGCGGGTAGCTCCTACAATGAGCAGTTCTTC.

The chain recombines TRBV4-1 with TRBJ1-4; the D gene is possibly TRBD1 (6 bases). The CDR3 consists of 20 residues. Germline CDR1 and CDR2: MGHRA and YSYEKL. Trimming removed 0 bases from V and 2 bases from J, with 22 bases in between. The CDR3 protein is CASSQDGGGAGLGTNEKLFF. CDR3 bases: TGCGCCAGCAGCCAAGATGGCGGGGGCGCCGGTTTAGGCACTAATGAAAAACTGTTTTTT.

This sequence joins TRBV18 and TRBJ1-2; D is ambiguous. The V and J ends lost 4 bases and 4 bases respectively, with 19 bases between them. This CDR3 is built from 16 residues. Germline V gene lookup returns CDR1 KGHSH and CDR2 LQKENI. The CDR3 here is CASSQGSPSAGYGYTF. In nucleotides, the CDR3 is TGTGCCAGCTCACAGGGTTCCCCCTCGGCGGGCTATGGCTACACCTTC.

This clone was seen a single time. This chain links TRBV4-2 with TRBJ2-1; D perhaps matches TRBD1 (6 bases). V was pared by 0 bases and J by 6 bases, with 9 bases between. There are 14 residues in the CDR3. Germline V lookup: CDR1 LGHNA, CDR2 YNFKEQ. The CDR3 sequence: CASSQDDRSNEQFF. CDR3 DNA sequence: TGTGCCAGCAGCCAAGACGACAGGAGCAATGAGCAGTTCTTC.

This chain uses TRBV13 with TRBJ2-1; D may be TRBD1 (6 bases). V was clipped by 0 bases and J by 7 bases, with 13 bases between them. Looked up from germline, CDR1 is PRHDT and CDR2 is FYEKMQ (reference sequence). CDR3 size: 15 residues. The DNA for the CDR3 is TGTGCCAGCAGCTTAGGGGTGGGGGCAGGAAATGAGCAGTTCTTC. Protein: CASSLGVGAGNEQFF.

V usage is TRBV19 and J usage is TRBJ1-5, with 10 positions matching TRBD1. The CDR3 is 16 amino acids. V lost 5 bases and J lost 3; bases outside the gene matches: 7. Germline values: CDR1 LNHDA, CDR2 SQIVND (reference sequence). The CDR3 loop is CASSPGRQGANQPQHF. The CDR3, as DNA: TGTGCCAGTAGTCCGGGGAGACAGGGGGCCAATCAGCCCCAGCATTTT.